Presented here are 15 T cell receptor beta chains from one specimen sequenced in a study of T cell responses to AZD1222 COVID-19 vaccine. Assay: immunoSEQ multiplex PCR; the TCRdb copy retains only in-frame clones and omits some. This sample carries approximately 120,000 clones, roughly nine tenths of them seen once, and the ten largest clones take around a tenth. The material sequenced was peripheral blood, taken 28 days after the second AZD1222 dose. The receptors here all came from an adult who received the AZD1222 COVID-19 vaccine.

This clone appeared a single time. The V call is TRBV5-1, the J call TRBJ2-1; D call uncertain. The CDR3 has 14 residues. Germline V gives CDR1 SGHRS, CDR2 YFSETQ. The V gene lost 0 bases and the J gene lost 8 bases, with 12 bases spanning the gap. CDR3 DNA sequence: TGCGCCAGCAGCTTGGCTAGTCAGGACGATGAGCAGTTCTTC. Translation gives CASSLASQDDEQFF.

The gene calls are TRBV7-8 and TRBJ2-7; 7 bases align to TRBD2. This CDR3 is built from 14 residues. V gave up 3 bases and J gave up 7 bases; unmatched junction bases: 9. Germline CDR1 reads SGHVS; CDR2 reads FQNEAQ. As DNA, the CDR3 is TGTGCCAGCAGCTTGGTACTAGCGCCCTTGGAGCAGTACTTC. Its protein is CASSLVLAPLEQYF.

This rearrangement joins TRBV7-2 to TRBJ1-2; TRBD1 is a possible D gene (6 bases). The V end lost 5 bases, the J end lost 3 bases, and 13 bases lay between the germline ends. This CDR3 has 14 amino acids. Looked up from germline, CDR1 is SGHTA and CDR2 is FQGNSA. CDR3 residues: CASSIPDSYYGYTF. In DNA, the CDR3 is TGTGCCAGCAGCATACCGGACAGCTACTATGGCTACACCTTC.

The chain carries TRBV7-3 and TRBJ1-3, with D possibly TRBD1 on 5 matching bases. The V end was cut by 5 bases, the J end by 4 bases, with 12 bases between. This CDR3 contains 14 residues. Germline CDR1 SGHTA, CDR2 FQGTGA. CDR3 nucleotides: TGTGCCAGCAGCCCAGGGACGGGAGGAAACACCATATATTTT. This translates into CASSPGTGGNTIYF.

The rearrangement uses TRBV27 and TRBJ2-7; D may be TRBD2 (6 bases). Germline assignment: CDR1 MNHEY and CDR2 SMNVEV (reference sequence). Trimming shortened V by 0 bases and J by 6 bases, and 15 bases separated the two germline ends. CDR3 length: 15 amino acids. Here the CDR3 reads CASSLSGGPRFEQYF. The CDR3 nucleotides read TGTGCCAGCAGTTTATCAGGAGGGCCCCGTTTCGAGCAGTACTTC.

V and J are TRBV5-6 and TRBJ1-2; TRBD1 might be the D (6 bases). From germline, CDR1 is SGHDT and CDR2 YYEEEE. The CDR3 is made up of 18 amino acids. The V end was cut by 3 bases, the J end by 4 bases, with 25 bases between. Here the CDR3 DNA reads TGTGCCAGCAGCTCGCTCTTACCGGGACATAAAGCGAGCTATGGCTACACCTTC. This sequence encodes CASSSLLPGHKASYGYTF.

This clone turned up a few times. The rearrangement joins TRBV10-1 to TRBJ1-2; D possibly corresponds to TRBD1 (6 bases). V was trimmed by 2 bases and J by 6 bases, leaving 10 bases between them. Germline CDR1 WNHNN, CDR2 SYGVQD (reference sequence). This CDR3 is 13 amino acids long. The CDR3: CASSETGSDGYTF. The CDR3, as DNA: TGCGCCAGCAGTGAGACAGGGAGCGATGGCTACACCTTC.

The gene calls are TRBV5-1 and TRBJ1-1; D is ambiguous. V dropped 4 bases and J dropped 9 bases, with 22 bases sitting between them. Germline CDR1 reads SGHRS; CDR2 reads YFSETQ. The CDR3 is 15 amino acids. The CDR3 sequence: CASSTTPEFQRQAFF. The CDR3 DNA reads as TGCGCCAGCAGCACAACCCCCGAGTTTCAACGGCAAGCTTTCTTT.

This chain links TRBV2 with TRBJ1-6; D not resolved. V dropped 8 bases and J dropped 7 bases, with 12 bases sitting between them. Germline CDR1 and CDR2: SNHLY and FYNNEI. This CDR3 region has 13 residues. The CDR3 DNA follows: TGTGCCAGCTGTGGGGTTTTGAATTCACCCCTCCACTTT. Its protein product is CASCGVLNSPLHF.

V and J are TRBV6-5 and TRBJ1-5, with D perhaps TRBD1 (5 bases). With 5 bases removed from V and 0 bases from J, the gap between germline ends came to 11 bases. The CDR3 runs 15 residues. Germline lookup yields CDR1 MNHEY and CDR2 SVGAGI. The chain's CDR3 is CASSLGTVSNQPQHF. CDR3 DNA sequence: TGTGCCAGCAGTCTTGGGACGGTTAGCAATCAGCCCCAGCATTTT.

The gene calls are TRBV2 and TRBJ1-1, with TRBD1 identical over 7 bases. Losses at the gene ends were 7 bases for V and 3 bases for J; bases not matched to a gene: 5. CDR1 and CDR2 (germline): SNHLY, FYNNEI. The CDR3 loop spans 13 amino acids. The CDR3 region is CASTTDRDTEAFF. The CDR3 nucleotides are TGTGCCAGCACTACCGACAGGGACACTGAAGCTTTCTTT.

The CDR3 spells CATTLEIGELFF. The CDR3 bases are TGTGCCACCACTTTGGAGATCGGGGAGCTGTTTTTT. This sequence joins TRBV2 and TRBJ2-2; D not resolved. CDR1 is SNHLY, CDR2 FYNNEI, per germline. The CDR3 consists of 12 residues. The ends were cut back, 10 bases at V and 7 bases at J, with 13 bases in the middle.

CDR3 region: CASSSGWTDTQYF. In DNA, the CDR3 is TGTGCCAGCAGTTCGGGTTGGACAGATACGCAGTATTTT. The chain combines TRBV7-2 with TRBJ2-3; no reliable D call. The CDR3 loop spans 13 amino acids. Germline CDR1 reads SGHTA; CDR2 reads FQGNSA. Trimming took off 6 bases at V and 3 bases at J, with 10 bases between the two ends.

V is TRBV5-1 and J is TRBJ2-3; 7 bases map to TRBD1. The CDR3 spans 15 residues. Unmatched junction bases numbered 9, after V lost 0 bases and J lost 8 bases. Germline V gives CDR1 SGHRS, CDR2 YFSETQ. This CDR3 is CASSLGQGVVVTQYF. The CDR3 bases are TGCGCCAGCAGCTTGGGGCAGGGGGTTGTTGTTACGCAGTATTTT.

This clone was counted only a few times. The V and J genes are TRBV29-1 and TRBJ2-7; D gene uncertain. CDR3 length equals 10 residues. CDR1 is SQVTM and CDR2 is ANQGSEA in the germline V gene. Trimming removed 0 bases from V and 7 bases from J, with 4 bases in between. CDR3 residues: CSVEEGEQYF. The CDR3 DNA follows: TGCAGCGTTGAAGAGGGGGAGCAGTACTTC.